This T cell receptor beta chain derives from a study of CD8 T cells in Susac syndrome. With random hexamers, about 0.5 to 1 ug RNA was reverse transcribed. Amplification of TCR beta CDR3 was carried out by immunoSEQ multiplex PCR, which covered 54 Vbeta and 13 Jbeta segments. One entry per CDR3 protein, called by TCRdb with MiXCR from the immunoSEQ multiplex PCR reads. The sample includes about 140,000 distinct CDR3 sequences, about 95% seen only once; the top ten take about 0.11%. This CDR3 has 13 residues. The V end lost 5 bases, the J end lost 0 bases, and 9 bases lay between the germline ends. The germline CDR1 and CDR2 sequences are SQVTM and ANQGSEA. CD8+ and CD4+ T cells from blood underwent TCR beta sequencing. The multiple sclerosis controls were treatment-naive patients, and their relapsing-remitting disease was stable or active. Negative isolation was applied to CD8+ and CD4+ T cells, and FACS enrichment was applied to TEMRA cells.

The receptor was isolated from a human donor with multiple sclerosis. V is TRBV29-1 and J is TRBJ2-3, with D perhaps matching TRBD2 (5 bases). The sample consisted of CD4+ T cells from PBMCs. DNA for the CDR3: TGCAGCGTTACGGGCGGGAGCACAGATACGCAGTATTTT. Its protein product is CSVTGGSTDTQYF.